The rows below give T cell receptor beta chains drawn from one sample of a study of early T cells in non-severe SARS-CoV-2 infection. TCRdb re-derived calls from the 5' RACE reads in MiXCR, one entry per CDR3 protein. The sample holds about 98,000 distinct CDR3 sequences, 11% seen once. The material sequenced was whole blood. All receptors derive from an adult who was a healthcare worker with PCR-confirmed SARS-CoV-2 infection or an uninfected control (not recorded which). The CDR3 runs from the conserved cysteine through the conserved F or W.

j_call,v_call,cdr3_aa
TRBJ2-3,TRBV5-4,CASSLFGHTQGDTQYF
TRBJ1-2,TRBV7-3,CASSSLGRTDYGYTF
TRBJ1-6,TRBV18,CASSPPAGQGGSPLHF
TRBJ1-5,TRBV12-3/TRBV12-4,CASSFQGTARNQPQHF
TRBJ1-6,TRBV18,CASSLGTGGGNSPLHF
TRBJ1-6,TRBV7-8,CASSLEQGAGPLHF
TRBJ1-2,TRBV28,CASSFGQGNYGYTF
TRBJ2-1,TRBV7-8,CASSLFHRSSYNEQFF
TRBJ2-4,TRBV4-1,CASSQDPVPFSRLAKNIQYF
TRBJ2-3,TRBV7-6,CASSEGGAIRADTQYF
TRBJ2-7,TRBV5-1,CASSQGDNYEQYF
TRBJ2-7,TRBV3-1,CASSQGTLYEQYF
TRBJ1-1,TRBV19,CASSSNLDPRGTEAFF
TRBJ1-1,TRBV28,CASSPGVGAFF
TRBJ2-1,TRBV5-4,CASSLAGGHPYNEQFF
TRBJ1-1,TRBV12-3/TRBV12-4,CASSLRQGMNTEAFF
TRBJ2-3,TRBV11-2,CASSLVPRNTDTQYF
TRBJ2-1,TRBV30,CALGRELVNEQFF
TRBJ2-1,TRBV29-1,CSVRSSGNLNEQFF
TRBJ1-1,TRBV9,CASSVAGGRGTEAFF
TRBJ2-1,TRBV7-3,CASSLGLAAPHEQFF
TRBJ2-7,TRBV19,CASSIVNNYEQYF
TRBJ2-1,TRBV29-1,CSVEDQGGGSNEQFF
TRBJ2-7,TRBV20-1,CSAYLGERGSYEQYF
TRBJ1-2,TRBV20-1,CSARKQGYGYTF
TRBJ2-7,TRBV3-1,CASSSRESSYEQYF
TRBJ2-4,TRBV7-2,CASSLVRGSRYF
TRBJ1-2,TRBV2,CASMRDTVWGYTF
TRBJ1-6,TRBV14,CASSPQPDSPLHF
TRBJ2-7,TRBV4-1,CASSPTQGGNSYKQYF
TRBJ2-7,TRBV18,CASSPPGGTSKSYEQYF
TRBJ2-3,TRBV7-3,CASSLVRSTDTQYF
TRBJ1-1,TRBV20-1,CSARGGNTEAFF
TRBJ2-3,TRBV20-1,CSANPPLAGATDTQYF
TRBJ2-5,TRBV3-1,CASSPTGGPETQYF
TRBJ2-7,TRBV5-6,CASSLTGHLLYEQYF
TRBJ1-2,TRBV5-1,CASSAGGADGYTF
TRBJ2-3,TRBV4-2,CASSPSGLAGDEDTQYF
TRBJ1-1,TRBV7-6,CASSLVVENMNTEAFF
TRBJ1-6,TRBV7-3,CASSLTAGELSPLHF
TRBJ2-7,TRBV3-1,CASSQSGTDVLGF